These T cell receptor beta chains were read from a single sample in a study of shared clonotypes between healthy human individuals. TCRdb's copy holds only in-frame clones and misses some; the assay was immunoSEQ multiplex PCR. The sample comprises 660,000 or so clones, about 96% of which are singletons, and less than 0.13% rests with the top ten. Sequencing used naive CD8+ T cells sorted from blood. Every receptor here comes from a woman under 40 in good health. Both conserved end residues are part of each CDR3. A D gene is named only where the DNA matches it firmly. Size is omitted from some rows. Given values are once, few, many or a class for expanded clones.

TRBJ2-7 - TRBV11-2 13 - TGTGCCAGCAGCTTCGGGATCTCCTACGAGCAGTACTTC CASSFGISYEQYF
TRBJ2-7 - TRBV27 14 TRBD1 TGTGCCAGCAGTTCCGCCGGGACAGCCTACGAGCAGTACTTC CASSSAGTAYEQYF
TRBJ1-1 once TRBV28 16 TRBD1 TGTGCCAGCAGTTTATCCAGAAGGGGGCTTGACACTGAAGCTTTCTTT CASSLSRRGLDTEAFF
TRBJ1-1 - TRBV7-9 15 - TGTGCCAGCAGCTACGACAGCATAATGAACACTGAAGCTTTCTTT CASSYDSIMNTEAFF
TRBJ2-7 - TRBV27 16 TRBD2 TGTGCCAGCAGATCGGGACTAGCGGGAGGTCCCTACGAGCAGTACTTC CASRSGLAGGPYEQYF
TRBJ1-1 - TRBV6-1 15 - TGTGCCAGCATCGGGGGTAGACACCCGAACACTGAAGCTTTCTTT CASIGGRHPNTEAFF
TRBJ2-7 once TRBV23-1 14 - TGCGCCAGTTTGCGGGGGGACAGACACTACGAGCAGTACTTC CASLRGDRHYEQYF
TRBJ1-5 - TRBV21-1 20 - TGTGCCAGCAGCAAAGGGGTACGGCAGGCCTCGCTCCCTAGCAATCAGCCCCAGCATTTT CASSKGVRQASLPSNQPQHF
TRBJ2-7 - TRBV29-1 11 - TGCAGCGTTGAAGAGGGGCCCCAGCAGTACTTC CSVEEGPQQYF
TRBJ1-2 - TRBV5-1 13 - TGCGCCAGCAGCTCCGTGTACGACTATGGCTACACCTTC CASSSVYDYGYTF
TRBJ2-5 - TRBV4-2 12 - TGTGCCAGCAGCCCGAGAGACCGAGAGCAGTACTTC CASSPRDREQYF
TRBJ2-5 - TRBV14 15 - TGTGCCAGCAGCCAAGATATGGGATCCCAAGAGACCCAGTACTTC CASSQDMGSQETQYF
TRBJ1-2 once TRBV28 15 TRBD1 TGTGCCAGCAGTTCCCTGGACAGGGAGGTCTATGGCTACACCTTC CASSSLDREVYGYTF
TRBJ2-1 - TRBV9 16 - TGTGCCAGCAGCTCTGGACTAACCGACTCCTACAATGAGCAGTTCTTC CASSSGLTDSYNEQFF
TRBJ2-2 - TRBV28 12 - TGTGCCAGCAGAAGGGACACCGGGGAGCTGTTTTTT CASRRDTGELFF
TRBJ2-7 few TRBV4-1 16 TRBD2 TGCGCCAGCAGCCAACCCGGGACTAGCGACTCCTACGAGCAGTACTTC CASSQPGTSDSYEQYF
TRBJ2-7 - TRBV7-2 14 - TGTGCCAGCAGCTACGCAGGGCGCCCCTACGAGCAGTACTTC CASSYAGRPYEQYF
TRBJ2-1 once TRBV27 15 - TGTGCCAGCACCGATCAGATGAGCTCCTACAATGAGCAGTTCTTC CASTDQMSSYNEQFF
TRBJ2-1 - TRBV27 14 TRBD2 TGTGCCAGCAGTTCTACTAGCGGGTACAATGAGCAGTTCTTC CASSSTSGYNEQFF
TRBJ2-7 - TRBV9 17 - TGTGCCAGCAGCTCCCGGATAGAGAGGGATATCTCCTACGAGCAGTACTTC CASSSRIERDISYEQYF
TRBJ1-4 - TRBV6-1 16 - TGTGCCAGCAGTGACCTCCCGGGGGGACTTAATGAAAAACTGTTTTTT CASSDLPGGLNEKLFF
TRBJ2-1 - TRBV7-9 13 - TGTGCCAGCAGCTTACTTCCCTTCGATGAGCAGTTCTTC CASSLLPFDEQFF
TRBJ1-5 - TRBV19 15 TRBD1 TGTGCCAGTAGGACGCATACAGGGGAGAGTCAGCCCCAGCATTTT CASRTHTGESQPQHF
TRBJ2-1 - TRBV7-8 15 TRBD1 TGTGCCAGCAGCTTATGGTCCGACAGGGGGAATGAGCAGTTCTTC CASSLWSDRGNEQFF
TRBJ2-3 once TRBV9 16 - TGTGCCAGCAGCGGATGGGACGGGACAAGCACAGATACGCAGTATTTT CASSGWDGTSTDTQYF
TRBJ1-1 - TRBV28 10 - TGTGCCTCAGAGGACACTGAAGCTTTCTTT CASEDTEAFF
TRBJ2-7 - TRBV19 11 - TGTGCCAGTAGTTCCGGAAACGAGCAGTACTTC CASSSGNEQYF